The source of this T cell receptor (beta chain) is a study of cytomegalovirus exposure and HLA in healthy donors. The PCR was carried out with 60 Vbeta primers and 13 Jbeta primers. The protocol was immunoSEQ multiplex PCR, while the TCRdb copy is restricted to in-frame clones and leaves out a portion. Its table records about 110,000 clones. As to this clone: Its cognate antigen is unknown.

The CDR3 totals 16 residues. Study findings and constraints: Later analysis suggested most CMV-associated TCR beta chains were HLA-restricted.

This receptor was obtained from a man aged 25-40 years in good health and CMV-seronegative. Source material: PBMCs. This chain uses TRBV21-1 with TRBJ1-5. TRBV21-1 is assigned pseudogene status. CDR3: CASSKEVALSNQPQHF. The CDR3 region has the DNA TGTGCCAGCAGCAAAGAGGTAGCCCTTAGCAATCAGCCCCAGCATTTT.